This entry concerns a single TCR beta chain. What it binds is unknown. The donor population consisted of healthy HIV-negative adults with no recent acute infections or vaccinations. In the original analysis: In the immunoSEQ data, sequences were junction-only and lacked quality scores, so filtering differed. Sequenced by immunoSEQ multiplex PCR; TCRdb stores in-frame clones only, minus some. V, J and clone size are taken as reported in that table, and D and trimming were inferred from the DNA itself. The sample lists fewer than 2.5 million clones; 93% were seen once. This sample is drawn from a study of shared clonotypes between healthy human individuals. Findings and caveats of the study: The generation probabilities recorded for non-shared clonotypes fell below those of clonotypes shared by all four donors.

Germline V lookup: CDR1 GTSNPN, CDR2 SVGIG (reference sequence). CDR3 length: 18 amino acids. V trimming: 0 bases; J trimming: 1 base; junction bases outside the gene matches: 11. The chain combines TRBV30 with TRBJ2-3; the match to TRBD2 covers 9 bases. Sequencing was carried out using naive CD4+ T cells from PBMCs. The subset is: CD45RA+ positively selected. The source of this sequence is a man between 18 and 29 years old in good health. Some clones in this sample may be carry-over from other donors' samples. CDR3 protein: CAWSVQSGRTRRTDTQYF. The DNA for the CDR3 is TGTGCCTGGAGTGTACAGAGCGGGAGGACCCGGCGCACAGATACGCAGTATTTT.